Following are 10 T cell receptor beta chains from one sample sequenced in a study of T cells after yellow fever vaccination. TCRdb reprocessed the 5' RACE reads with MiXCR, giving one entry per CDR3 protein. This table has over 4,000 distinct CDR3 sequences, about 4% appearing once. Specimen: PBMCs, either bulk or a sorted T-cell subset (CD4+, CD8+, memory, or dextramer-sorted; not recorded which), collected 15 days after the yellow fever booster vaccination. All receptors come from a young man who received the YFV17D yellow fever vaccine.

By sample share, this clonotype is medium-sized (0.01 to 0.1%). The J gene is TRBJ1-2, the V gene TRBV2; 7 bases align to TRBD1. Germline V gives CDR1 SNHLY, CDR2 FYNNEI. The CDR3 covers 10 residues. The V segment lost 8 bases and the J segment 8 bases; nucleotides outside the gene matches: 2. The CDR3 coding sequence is TGTGCCAGCCTACAGGGGGGCTACACCTTC. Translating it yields CASLQGGYTF.

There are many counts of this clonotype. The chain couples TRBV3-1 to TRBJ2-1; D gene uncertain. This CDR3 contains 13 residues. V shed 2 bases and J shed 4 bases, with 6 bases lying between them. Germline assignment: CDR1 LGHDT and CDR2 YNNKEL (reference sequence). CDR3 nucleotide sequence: TGTGCCAGCAGCCAAACAGAGTACAATGAGCAGTTCTTC. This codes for CASSQTEYNEQFF.

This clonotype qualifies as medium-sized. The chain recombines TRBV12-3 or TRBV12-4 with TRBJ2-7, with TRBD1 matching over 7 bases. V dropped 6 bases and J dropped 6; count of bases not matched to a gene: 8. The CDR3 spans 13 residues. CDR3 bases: TGTGCCAGCAGCCCCACGACAGGGCGCGAGCAGTACTTC. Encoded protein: CASSPTTGREQYF.

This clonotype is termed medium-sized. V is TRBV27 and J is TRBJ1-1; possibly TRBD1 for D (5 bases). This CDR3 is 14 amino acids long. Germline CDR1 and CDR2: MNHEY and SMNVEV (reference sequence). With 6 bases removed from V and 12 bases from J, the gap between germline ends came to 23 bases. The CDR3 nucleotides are TGTGCCAGCAGCGCGACTGCGACAGTGCGGTGGTCTTTCTTT. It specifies CASSATATVRWSFF.

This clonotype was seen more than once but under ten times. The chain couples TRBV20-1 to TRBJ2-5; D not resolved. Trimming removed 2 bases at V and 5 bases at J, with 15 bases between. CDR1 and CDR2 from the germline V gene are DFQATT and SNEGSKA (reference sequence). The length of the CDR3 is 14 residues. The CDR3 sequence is CSARPGILGETQYF. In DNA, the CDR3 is TGCAGTGCTAGACCGGGCATTCTCGGGGAGACCCAGTACTTC.

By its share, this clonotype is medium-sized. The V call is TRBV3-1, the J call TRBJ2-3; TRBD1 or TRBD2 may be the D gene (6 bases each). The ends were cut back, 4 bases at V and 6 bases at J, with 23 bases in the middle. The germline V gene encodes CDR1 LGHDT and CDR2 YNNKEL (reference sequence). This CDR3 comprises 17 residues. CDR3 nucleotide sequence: TGTGCCAGCAGCCTCGTGAGACGGGGGCTACCTTGGGATACGCAGTATTTT. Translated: CASSLVRRGLPWDTQYF.

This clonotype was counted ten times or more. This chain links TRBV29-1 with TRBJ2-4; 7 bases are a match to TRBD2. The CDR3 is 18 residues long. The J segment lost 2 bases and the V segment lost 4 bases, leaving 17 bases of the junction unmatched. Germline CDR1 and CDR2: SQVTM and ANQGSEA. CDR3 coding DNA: TGCAGCGTTGCAATGAGAGTCGGGGGGAATCGAACCAAAAACATTCAGTACTTC. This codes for CSVAMRVGGNRTKNIQYF.

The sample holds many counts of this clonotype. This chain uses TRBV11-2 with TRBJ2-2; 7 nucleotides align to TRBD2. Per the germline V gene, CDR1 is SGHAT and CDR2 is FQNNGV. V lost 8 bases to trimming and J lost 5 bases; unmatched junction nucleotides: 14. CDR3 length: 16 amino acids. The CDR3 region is CASPAAASGRTGELFF. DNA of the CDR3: TGTGCCAGCCCGGCTGCCGCTAGCGGACGGACCGGGGAGCTGTTTTTT.

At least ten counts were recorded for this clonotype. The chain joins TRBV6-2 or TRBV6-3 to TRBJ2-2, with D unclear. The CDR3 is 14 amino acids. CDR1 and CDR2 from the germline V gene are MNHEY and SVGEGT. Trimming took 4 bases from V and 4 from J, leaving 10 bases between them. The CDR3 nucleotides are TGTGCCAGCAGTTGGGTTAGGCCCACCGGGGAGCTGTTTTTT. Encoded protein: CASSWVRPTGELFF.

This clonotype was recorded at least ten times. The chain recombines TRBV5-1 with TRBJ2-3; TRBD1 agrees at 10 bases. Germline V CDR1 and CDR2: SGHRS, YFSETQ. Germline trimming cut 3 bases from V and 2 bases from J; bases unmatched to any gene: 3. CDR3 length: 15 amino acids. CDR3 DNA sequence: TGCGCCAGCAGCTACGACAGGGGGCTCACAGATACGCAGTATTTT. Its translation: CASSYDRGLTDTQYF.